This T cell receptor beta chain was sequenced in a study of CD8 T cells in ankylosing spondylitis. Making the TCR beta libraries involved quantitative 5'-RACE with molecular barcodes. TCRdb re-called the 5' RACE reads with MiXCR, one entry per CDR3 protein. The sample contains 400,000 to 450,000 distinct CDR3 sequences, approximately 17% of which appear only once. This clonotype was picked up a small number of times. What it recognizes is unknown. Study-wide results and limits: For ankylosing spondylitis blood, a TCR beta motif of 7 or 8 highly homologous variants appeared characteristic. The clones that were linked to disease were reported to be significantly enriched in matched synovial fluid samples from ankylosing spondylitis patients.

The CDR3 runs 15 residues. Per germline, CDR1 MDHEN and CDR2 SYDVKM. V lost 6 bases, J lost 2 bases, and 7 bases stayed unmatched. The source is a male donor with ankylosing spondylitis. This sequence joins TRBV28 and TRBJ1-5, with 7 bases fitting TRBD1. The material sequenced was blood, either unsorted or a sorted T cell fraction (not recorded which). In nucleotides, the CDR3 is TGTGCCAGCAGCTATCTTCAGGGGGGCAATCAGCCCCAGCATTTT. As protein: CASSYLQGGNQPQHF.